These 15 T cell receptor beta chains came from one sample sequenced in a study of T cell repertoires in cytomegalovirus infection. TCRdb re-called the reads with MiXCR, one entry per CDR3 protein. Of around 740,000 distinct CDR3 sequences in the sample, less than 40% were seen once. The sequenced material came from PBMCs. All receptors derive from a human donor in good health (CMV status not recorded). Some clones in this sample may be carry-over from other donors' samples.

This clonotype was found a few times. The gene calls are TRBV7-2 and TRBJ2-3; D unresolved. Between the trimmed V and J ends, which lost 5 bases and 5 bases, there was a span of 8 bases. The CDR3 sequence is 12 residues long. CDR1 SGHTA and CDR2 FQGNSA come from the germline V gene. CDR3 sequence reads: CASSPSEDTQYF. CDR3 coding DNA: TGTGCCAGCAGCCCTTCGGAAGATACGCAGTATTTT. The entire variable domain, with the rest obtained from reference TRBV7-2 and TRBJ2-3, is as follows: GAGVSQSPSNKVTEKGKDVELRCDPISGHTALYWYRQSLGQGLEFLIYFQGNSAPDKSGLPSDRFSAERTGGSVSTLTIQRTQQEDSAVYLCASSPSEDTQYFGPGTRLTVL.

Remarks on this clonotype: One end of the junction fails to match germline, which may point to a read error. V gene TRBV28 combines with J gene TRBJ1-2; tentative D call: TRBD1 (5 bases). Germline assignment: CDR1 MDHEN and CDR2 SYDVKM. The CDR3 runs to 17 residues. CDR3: CVSSLLQVVLGDYGYTF. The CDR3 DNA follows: TGTGTCAGCAGTTTACTCCAGGTGGTTCTGGGGGACTATGGCTACACCTTC.

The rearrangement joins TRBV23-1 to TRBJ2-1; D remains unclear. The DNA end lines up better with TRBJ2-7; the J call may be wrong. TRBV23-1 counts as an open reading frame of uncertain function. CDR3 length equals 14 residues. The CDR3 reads CAGRLDQEHNEQYF. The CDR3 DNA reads TGCGCCGGACGACTCGACCAGGAGCACAATGAGCAGTACTTC.

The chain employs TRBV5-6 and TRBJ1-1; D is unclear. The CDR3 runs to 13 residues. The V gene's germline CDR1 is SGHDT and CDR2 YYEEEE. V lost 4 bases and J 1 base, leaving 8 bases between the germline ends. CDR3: CASSETSNTEAFF. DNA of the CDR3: TGTGCCAGCAGCGAGACATCGAACACTGAAGCTTTCTTT.

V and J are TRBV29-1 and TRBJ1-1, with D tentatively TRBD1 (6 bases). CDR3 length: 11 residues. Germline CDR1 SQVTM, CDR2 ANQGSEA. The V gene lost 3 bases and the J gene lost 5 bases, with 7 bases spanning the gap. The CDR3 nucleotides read TGCAGCGTTGACCAGGGGACTGAAGCTTTCTTT. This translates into CSVDQGTEAFF.

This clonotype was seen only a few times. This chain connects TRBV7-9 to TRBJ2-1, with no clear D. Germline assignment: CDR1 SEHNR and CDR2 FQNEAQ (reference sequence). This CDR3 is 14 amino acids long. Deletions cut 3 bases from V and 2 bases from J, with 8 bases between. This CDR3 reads CASSFVGPYNEQFF. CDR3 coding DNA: TGTGCCAGCAGCTTTGTCGGCCCCTACAATGAGCAGTTCTTC.

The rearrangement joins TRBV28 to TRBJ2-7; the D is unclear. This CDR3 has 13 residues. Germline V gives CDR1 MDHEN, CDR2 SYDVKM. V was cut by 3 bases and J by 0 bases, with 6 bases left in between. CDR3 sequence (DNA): TGTGCCAGCAGTTTCAGGTCCTCCTACGAGCAGTACTTC. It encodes CASSFRSSYEQYF.

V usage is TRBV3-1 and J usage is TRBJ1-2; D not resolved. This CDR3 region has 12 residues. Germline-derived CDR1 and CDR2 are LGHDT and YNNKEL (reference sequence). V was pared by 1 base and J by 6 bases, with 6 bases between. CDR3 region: CASSQGRHGYTF. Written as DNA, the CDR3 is TGTGCCAGCAGCCAAGGTCGTCATGGCTACACCTTC.

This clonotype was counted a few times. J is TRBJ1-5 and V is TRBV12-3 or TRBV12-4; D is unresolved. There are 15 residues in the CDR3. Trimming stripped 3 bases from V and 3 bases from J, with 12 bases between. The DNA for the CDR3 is TGTGCCAGCAGTTTTTCAGTGGGAAACAATCAGCCCCAGCATTTT. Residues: CASSFSVGNNQPQHF.

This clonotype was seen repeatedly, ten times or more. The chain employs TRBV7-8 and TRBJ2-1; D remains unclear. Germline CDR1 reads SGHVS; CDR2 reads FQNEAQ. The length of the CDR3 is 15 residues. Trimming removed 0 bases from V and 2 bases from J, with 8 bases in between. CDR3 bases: TGTGCCAGCAGCTTAGCACCCGGGCCCTACAATGAGCAGTTCTTC. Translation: CASSLAPGPYNEQFF.

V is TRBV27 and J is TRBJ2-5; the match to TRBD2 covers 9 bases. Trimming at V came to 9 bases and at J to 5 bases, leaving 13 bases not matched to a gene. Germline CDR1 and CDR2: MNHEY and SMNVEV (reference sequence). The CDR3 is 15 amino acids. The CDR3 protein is CASSHWREGDETQYF. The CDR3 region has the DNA TGTGCCAGTTCTCACTGGCGGGAGGGAGATGAGACCCAGTACTTC.

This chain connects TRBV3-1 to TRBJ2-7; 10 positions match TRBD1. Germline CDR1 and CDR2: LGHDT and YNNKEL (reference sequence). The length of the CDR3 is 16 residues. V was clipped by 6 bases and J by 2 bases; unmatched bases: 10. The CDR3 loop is CASSRTPGTGAYEQYF. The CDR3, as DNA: TGTGCCAGCAGTCGTACCCCCGGGACAGGGGCCTACGAGCAGTACTTC.

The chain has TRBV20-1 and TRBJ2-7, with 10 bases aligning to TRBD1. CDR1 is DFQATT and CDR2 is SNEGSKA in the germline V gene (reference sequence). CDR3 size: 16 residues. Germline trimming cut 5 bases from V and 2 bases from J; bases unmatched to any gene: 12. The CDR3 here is CSARQFDGTGAYEQYF. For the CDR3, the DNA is TGCAGTGCTCGACAATTTGACGGGACAGGGGCCTACGAGCAGTACTTC.

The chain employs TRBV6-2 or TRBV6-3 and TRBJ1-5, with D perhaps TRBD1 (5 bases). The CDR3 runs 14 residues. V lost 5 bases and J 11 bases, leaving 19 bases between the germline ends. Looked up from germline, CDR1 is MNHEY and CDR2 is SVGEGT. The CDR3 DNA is TGTGCCAGCAGTGGGGCGTACGGTCCCCGGGCCCAGCATTTT. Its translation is CASSGAYGPRAQHF.

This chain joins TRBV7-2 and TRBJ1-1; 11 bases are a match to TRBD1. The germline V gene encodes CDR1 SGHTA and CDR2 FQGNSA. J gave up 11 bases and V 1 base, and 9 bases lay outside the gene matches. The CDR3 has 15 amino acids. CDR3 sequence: CASSLGRTGGLGAFF. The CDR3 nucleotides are TGTGCCAGCAGCTTAGGAAGGACAGGGGGCCTGGGGGCTTTCTTT.